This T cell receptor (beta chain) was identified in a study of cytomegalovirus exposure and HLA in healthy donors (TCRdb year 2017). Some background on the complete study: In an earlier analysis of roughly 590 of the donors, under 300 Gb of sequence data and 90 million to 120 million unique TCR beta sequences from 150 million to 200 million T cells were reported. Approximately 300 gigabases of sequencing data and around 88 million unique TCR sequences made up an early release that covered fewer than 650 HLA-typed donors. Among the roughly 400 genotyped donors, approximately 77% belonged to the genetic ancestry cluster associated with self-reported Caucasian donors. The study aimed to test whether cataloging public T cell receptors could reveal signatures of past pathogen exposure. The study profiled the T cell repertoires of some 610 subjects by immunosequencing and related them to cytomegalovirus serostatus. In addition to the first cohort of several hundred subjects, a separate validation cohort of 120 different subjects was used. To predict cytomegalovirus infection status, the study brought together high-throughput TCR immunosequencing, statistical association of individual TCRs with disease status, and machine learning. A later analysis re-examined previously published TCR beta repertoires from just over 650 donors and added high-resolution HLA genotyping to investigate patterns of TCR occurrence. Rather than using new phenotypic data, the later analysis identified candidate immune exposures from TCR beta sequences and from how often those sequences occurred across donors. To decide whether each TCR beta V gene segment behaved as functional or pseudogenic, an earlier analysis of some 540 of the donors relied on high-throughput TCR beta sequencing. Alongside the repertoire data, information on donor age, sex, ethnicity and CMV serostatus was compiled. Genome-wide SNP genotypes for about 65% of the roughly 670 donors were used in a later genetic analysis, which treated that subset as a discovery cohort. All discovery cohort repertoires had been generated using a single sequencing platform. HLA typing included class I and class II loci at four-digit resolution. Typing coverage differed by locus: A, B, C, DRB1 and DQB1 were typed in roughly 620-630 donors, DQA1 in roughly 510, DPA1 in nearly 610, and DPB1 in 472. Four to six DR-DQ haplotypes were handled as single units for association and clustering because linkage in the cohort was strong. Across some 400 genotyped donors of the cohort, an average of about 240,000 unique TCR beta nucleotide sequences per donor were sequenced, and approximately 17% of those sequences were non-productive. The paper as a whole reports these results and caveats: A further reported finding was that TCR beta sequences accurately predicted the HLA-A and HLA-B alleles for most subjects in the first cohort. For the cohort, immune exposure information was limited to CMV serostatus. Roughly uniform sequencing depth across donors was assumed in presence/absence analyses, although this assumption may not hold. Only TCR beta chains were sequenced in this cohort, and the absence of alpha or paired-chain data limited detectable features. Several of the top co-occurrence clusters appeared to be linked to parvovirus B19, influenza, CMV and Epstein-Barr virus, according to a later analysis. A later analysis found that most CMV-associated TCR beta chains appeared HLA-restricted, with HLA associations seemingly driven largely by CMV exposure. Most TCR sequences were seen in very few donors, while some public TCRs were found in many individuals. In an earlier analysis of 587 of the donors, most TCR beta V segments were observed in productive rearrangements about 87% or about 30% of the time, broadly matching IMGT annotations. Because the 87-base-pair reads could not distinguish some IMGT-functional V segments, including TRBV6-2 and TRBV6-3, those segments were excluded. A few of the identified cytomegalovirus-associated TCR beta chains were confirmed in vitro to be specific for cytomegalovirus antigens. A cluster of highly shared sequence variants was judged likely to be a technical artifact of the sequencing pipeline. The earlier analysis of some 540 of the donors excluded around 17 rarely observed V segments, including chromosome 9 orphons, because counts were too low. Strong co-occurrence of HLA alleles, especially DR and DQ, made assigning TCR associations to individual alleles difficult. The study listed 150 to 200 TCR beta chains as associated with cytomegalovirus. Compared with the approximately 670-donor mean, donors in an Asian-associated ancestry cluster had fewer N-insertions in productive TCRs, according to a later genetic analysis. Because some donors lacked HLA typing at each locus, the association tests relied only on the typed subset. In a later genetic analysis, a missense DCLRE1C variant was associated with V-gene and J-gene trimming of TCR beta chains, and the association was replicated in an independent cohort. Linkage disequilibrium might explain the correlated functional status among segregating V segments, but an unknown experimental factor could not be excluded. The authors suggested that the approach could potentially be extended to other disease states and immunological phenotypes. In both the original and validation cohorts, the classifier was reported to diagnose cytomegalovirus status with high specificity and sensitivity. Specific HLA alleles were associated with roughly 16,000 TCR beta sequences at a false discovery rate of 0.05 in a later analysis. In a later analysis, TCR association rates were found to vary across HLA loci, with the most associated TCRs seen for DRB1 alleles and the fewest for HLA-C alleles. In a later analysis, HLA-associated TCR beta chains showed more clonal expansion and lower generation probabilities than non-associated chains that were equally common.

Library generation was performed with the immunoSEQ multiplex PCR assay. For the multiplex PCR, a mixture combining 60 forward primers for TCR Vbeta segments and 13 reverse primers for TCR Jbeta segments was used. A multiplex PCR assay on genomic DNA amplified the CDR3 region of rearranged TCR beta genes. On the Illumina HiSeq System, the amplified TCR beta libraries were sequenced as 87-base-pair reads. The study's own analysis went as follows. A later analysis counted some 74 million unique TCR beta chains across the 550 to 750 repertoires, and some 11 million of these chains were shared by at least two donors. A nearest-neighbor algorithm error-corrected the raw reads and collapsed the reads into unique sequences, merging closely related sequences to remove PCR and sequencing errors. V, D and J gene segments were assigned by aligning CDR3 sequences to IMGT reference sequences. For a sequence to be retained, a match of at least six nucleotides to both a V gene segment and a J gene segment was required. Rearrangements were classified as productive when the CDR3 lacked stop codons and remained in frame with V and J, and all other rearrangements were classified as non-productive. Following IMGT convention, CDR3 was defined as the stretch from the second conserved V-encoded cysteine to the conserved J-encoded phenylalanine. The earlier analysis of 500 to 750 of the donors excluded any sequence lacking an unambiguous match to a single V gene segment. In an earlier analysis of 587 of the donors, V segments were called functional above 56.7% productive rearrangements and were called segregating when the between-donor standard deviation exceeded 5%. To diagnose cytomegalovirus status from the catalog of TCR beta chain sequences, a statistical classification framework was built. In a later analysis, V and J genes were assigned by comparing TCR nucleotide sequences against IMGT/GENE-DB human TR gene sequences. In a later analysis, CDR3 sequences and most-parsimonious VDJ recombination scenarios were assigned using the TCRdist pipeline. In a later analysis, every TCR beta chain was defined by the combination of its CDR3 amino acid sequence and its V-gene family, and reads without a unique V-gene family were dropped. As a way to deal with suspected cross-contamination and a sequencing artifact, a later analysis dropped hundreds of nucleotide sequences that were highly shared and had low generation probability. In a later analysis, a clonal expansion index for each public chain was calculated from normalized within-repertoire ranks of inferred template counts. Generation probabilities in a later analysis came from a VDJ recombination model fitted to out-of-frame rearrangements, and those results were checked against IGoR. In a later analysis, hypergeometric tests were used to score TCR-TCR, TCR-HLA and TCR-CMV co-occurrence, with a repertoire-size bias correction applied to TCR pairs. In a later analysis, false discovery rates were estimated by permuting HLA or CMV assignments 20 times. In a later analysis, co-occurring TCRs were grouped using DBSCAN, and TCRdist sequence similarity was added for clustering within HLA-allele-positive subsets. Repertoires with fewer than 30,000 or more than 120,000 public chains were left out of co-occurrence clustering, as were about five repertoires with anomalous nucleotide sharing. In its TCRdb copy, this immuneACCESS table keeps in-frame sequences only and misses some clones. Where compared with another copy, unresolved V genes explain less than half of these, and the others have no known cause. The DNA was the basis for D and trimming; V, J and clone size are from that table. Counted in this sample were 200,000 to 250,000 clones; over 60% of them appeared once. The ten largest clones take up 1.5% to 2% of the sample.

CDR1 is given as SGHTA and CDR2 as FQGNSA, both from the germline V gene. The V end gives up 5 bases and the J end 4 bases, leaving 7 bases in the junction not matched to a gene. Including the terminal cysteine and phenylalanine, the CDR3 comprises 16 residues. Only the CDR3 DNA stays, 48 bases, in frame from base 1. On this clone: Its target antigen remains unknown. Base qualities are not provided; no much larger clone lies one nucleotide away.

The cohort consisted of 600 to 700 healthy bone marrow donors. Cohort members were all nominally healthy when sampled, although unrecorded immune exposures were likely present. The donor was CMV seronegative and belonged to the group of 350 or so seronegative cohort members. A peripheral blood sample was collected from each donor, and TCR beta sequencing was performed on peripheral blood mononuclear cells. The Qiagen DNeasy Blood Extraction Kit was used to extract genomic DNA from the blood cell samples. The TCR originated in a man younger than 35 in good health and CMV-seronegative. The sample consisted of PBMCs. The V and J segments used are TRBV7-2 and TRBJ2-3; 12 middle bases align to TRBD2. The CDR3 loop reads CASSERLAGDSDTQYF. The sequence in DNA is TGTGCCAGCAGCGAGCGACTAGCGGGAGATTCAGATACGCAGTATTTT.